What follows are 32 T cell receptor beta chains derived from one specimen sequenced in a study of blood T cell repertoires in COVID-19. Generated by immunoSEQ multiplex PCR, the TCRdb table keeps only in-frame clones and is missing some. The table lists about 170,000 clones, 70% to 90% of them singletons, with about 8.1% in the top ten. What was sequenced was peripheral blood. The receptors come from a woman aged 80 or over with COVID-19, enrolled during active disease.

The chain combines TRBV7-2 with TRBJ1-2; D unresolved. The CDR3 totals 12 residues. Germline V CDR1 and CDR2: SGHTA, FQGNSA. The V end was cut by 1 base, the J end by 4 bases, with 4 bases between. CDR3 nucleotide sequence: TGTGCCAGCAGCTTAGTGGCCTATGGCTACACCTTC. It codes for CASSLVAYGYTF.

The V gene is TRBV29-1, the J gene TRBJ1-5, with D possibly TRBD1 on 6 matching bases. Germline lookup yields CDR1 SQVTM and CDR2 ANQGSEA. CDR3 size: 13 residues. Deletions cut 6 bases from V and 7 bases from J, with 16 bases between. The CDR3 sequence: CSVGGGLGQPQHF. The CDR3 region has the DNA TGCAGCGTCGGCGGGGGGCTCGGACAGCCCCAGCATTTT.

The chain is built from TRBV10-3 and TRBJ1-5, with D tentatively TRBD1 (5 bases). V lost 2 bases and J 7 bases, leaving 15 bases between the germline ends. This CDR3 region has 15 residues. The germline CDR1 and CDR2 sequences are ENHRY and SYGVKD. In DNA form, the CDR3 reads TGTGCCATCAGTGAGAGCGGGACCGTCGGACAGCCCCAGCATTTT. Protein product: CAISESGTVGQPQHF.

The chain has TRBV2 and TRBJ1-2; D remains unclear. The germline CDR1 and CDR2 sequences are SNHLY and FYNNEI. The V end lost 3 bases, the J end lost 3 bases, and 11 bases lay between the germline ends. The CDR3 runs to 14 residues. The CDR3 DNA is TGTGCCAGCAGTGATGAGGGCTCGGACTATGGCTACACCTTC. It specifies CASSDEGSDYGYTF.

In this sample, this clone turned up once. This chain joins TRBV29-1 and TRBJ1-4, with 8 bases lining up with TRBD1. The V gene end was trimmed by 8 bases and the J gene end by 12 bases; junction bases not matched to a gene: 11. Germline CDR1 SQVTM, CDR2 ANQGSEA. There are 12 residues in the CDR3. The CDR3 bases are TGCAGCTCCGGATCGAACAGGGGGGAACTGTTTTTT. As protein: CSSGSNRGELFF.

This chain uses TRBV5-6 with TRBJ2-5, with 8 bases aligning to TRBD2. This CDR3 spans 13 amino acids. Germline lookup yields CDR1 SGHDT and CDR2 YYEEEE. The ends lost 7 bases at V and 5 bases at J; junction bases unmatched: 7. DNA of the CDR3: TGTGCCAGCTCACCTACGGGAGGGGAGACCCAGTACTTC. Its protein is CASSPTGGETQYF.

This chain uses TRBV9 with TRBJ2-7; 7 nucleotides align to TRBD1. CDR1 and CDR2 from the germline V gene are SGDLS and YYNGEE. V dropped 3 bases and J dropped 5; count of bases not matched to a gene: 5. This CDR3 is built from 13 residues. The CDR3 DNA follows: TGTGCCAGCAGCGCTACAGGGGCCCACGAGCAGTACTTC. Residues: CASSATGAHEQYF.

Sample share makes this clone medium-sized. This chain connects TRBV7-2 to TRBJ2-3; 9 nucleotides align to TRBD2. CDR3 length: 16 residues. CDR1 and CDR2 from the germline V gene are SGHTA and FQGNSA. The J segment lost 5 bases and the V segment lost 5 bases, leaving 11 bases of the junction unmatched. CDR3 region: CASSPLLAGGLDTQYF. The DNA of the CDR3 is TGTGCCAGCAGCCCCCTGCTGGCGGGGGGGCTAGATACGCAGTATTTT.

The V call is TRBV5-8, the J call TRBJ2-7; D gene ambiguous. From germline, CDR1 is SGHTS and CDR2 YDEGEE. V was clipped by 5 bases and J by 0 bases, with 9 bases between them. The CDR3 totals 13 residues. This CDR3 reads CASRLTGSYEQYF. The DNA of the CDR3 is TGTGCCAGCAGGCTAACGGGCTCCTACGAGCAGTACTTC.

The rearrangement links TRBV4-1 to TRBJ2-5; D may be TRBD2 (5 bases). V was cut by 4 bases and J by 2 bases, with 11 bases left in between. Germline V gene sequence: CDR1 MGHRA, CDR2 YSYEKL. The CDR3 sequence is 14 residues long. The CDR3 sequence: CASSRSGLQETQYF. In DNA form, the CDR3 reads TGCGCCAGCAGCCGAAGCGGCCTACAAGAGACCCAGTACTTC.

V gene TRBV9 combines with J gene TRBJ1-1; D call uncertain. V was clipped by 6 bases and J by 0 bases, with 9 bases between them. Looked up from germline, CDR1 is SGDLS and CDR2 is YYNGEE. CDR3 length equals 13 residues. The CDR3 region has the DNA TGTGCCAGCACGAGCTTGGTGAACACTGAAGCTTTCTTT. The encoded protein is CASTSLVNTEAFF.

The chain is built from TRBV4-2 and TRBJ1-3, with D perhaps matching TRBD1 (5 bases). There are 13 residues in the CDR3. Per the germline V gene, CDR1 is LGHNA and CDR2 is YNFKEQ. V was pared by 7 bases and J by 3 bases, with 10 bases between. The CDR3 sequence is CASNLQVGNTIYF. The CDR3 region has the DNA TGTGCCAGCAACCTACAGGTTGGAAACACCATATATTTT.

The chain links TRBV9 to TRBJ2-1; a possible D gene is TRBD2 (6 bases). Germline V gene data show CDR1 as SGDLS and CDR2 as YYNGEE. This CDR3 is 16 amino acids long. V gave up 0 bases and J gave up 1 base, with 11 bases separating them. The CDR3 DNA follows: TGTGCCAGCAGCGTAGTCGGGGGAGGATCCTACAATGAGCAGTTCTTC. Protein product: CASSVVGGGSYNEQFF.

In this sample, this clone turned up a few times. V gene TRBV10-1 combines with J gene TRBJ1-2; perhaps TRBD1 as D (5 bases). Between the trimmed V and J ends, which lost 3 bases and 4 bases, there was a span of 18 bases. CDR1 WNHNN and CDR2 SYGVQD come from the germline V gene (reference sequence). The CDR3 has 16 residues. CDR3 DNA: TGCGCCAGCAGTGATCTAGGGGCCCCCACTCTCTATGGCTACACCTTC. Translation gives CASSDLGAPTLYGYTF.

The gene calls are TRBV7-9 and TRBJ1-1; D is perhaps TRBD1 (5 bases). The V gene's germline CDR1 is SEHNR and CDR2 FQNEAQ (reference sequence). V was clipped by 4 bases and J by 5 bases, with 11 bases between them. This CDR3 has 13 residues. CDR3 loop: CASSSYRITEAFF. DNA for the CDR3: TGTGCCAGCAGCTCCTACAGGATTACTGAAGCTTTCTTT.

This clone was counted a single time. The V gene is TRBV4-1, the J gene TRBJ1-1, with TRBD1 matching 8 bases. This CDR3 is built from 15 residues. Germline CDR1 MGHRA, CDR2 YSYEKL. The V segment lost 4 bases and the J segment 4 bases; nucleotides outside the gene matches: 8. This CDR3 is CASSRARQGSTEAFF. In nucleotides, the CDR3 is TGCGCCAGCAGCCGAGCTAGACAGGGGAGCACTGAAGCTTTCTTT.

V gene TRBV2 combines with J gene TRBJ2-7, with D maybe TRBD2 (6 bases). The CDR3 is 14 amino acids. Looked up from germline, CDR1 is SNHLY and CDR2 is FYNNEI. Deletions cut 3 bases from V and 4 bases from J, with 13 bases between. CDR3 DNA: TGTGCCAGCAGTGAGACGACGGCGGGGTACGAGCAGTACTTC. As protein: CASSETTAGYEQYF.

CDR3 amino acids: CASSTREGTGTEKLFF. DNA of the CDR3: TGTGCCAGCAGCACCCGGGAGGGGACAGGGACCGAAAAACTGTTTTTT. V gene TRBV3-1 (or the pseudogene TRBV3-2) combines with J gene TRBJ1-4; the match to TRBD1 covers 9 bases. There are 16 residues in the CDR3. CDR1 and CDR2 from the germline V gene are LGHDT and YNNKEL (reference sequence). V was clipped by 5 bases and J by 8 bases; unmatched bases: 12.

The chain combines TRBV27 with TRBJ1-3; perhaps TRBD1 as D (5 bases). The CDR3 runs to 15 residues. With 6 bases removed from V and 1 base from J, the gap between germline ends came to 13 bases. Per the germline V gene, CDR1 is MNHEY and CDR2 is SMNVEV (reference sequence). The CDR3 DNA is TGTGCCAGCAGCCCCAGGACACGTTCTGGAAACACCATATATTTT. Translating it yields CASSPRTRSGNTIYF.

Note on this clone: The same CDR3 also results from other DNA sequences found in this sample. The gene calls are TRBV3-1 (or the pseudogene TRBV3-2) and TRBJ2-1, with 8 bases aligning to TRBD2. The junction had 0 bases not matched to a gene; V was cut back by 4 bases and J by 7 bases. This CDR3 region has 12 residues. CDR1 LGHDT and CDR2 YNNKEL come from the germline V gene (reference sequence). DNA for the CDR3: TGTGCCAGCAGCCCTAGCGGGAATGAGCAGTTCTTC. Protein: CASSPSGNEQFF.

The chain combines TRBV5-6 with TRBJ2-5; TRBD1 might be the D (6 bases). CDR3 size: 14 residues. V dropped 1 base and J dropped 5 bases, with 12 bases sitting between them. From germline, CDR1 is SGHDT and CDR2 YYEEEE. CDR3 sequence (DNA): TGTGCCAGCAGCTTGTTTGGGGGCGGGGAGACCCAGTACTTC. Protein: CASSLFGGGETQYF.

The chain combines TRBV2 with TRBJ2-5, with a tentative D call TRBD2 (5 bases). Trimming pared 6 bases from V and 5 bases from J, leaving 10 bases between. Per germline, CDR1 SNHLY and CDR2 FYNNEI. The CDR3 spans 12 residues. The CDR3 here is CASRRDQETQYF. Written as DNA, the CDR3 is TGTGCCAGCAGGAGGGATCAGGAGACCCAGTACTTC.

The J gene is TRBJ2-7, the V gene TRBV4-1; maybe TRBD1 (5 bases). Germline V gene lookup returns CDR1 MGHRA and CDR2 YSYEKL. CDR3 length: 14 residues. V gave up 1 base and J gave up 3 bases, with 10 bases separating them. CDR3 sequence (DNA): TGCGCCAGCAGCCAAGGAGGACACCTCTACGAGCAGTACTTC. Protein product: CASSQGGHLYEQYF.

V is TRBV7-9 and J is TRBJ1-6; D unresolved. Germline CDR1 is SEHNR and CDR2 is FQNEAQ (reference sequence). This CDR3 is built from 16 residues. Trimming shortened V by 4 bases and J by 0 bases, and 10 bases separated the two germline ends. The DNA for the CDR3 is TGTGCCAGCAGCTCTTCGGGTAGCTCCTATAATTCACCCCTCCACTTT. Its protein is CASSSSGSSYNSPLHF. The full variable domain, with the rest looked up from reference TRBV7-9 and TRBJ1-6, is DTGVSQNPRHKITKRGQNVTFRCDPISEHNRLYWYRQTLGQGPEFLTYFQNEAQLEKSRLLSDRFSAERPKGSFSTLEIQRTEQGDSAMYLCASSSSGSSYNSPLHFGNGTRLTVT.

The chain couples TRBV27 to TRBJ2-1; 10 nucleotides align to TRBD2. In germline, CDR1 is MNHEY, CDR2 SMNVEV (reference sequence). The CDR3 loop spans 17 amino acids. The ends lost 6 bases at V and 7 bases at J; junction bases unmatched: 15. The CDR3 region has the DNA TGTGCCAGCAGCCCCCTCCCCCTAGCGGGGGCACCAAATGAGCAGTTCTTC. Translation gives CASSPLPLAGAPNEQFF.

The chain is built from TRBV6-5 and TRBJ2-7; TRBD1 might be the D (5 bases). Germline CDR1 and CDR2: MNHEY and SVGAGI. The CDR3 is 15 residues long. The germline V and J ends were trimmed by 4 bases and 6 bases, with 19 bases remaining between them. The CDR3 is CASSSSWGSVGEQYF. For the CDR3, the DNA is TGTGCCAGCAGTTCCAGTTGGGGCAGCGTCGGCGAGCAGTACTTC.

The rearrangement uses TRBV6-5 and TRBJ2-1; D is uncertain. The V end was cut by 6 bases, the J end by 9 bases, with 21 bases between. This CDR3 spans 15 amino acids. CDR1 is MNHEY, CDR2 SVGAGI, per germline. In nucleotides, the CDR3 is TGTGCCAGCAGCCAGAAACGGGTCGTCACTGCTGAGCAGTTCTTC. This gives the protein CASSQKRVVTAEQFF.

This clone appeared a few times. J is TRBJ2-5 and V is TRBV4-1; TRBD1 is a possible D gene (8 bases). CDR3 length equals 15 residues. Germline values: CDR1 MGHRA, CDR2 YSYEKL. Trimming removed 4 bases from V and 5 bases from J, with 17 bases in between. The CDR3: CASSPQGAGVETQYF. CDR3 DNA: TGCGCCAGCAGCCCCCAGGGGGCGGGGGTGGAGACCCAGTACTTC.

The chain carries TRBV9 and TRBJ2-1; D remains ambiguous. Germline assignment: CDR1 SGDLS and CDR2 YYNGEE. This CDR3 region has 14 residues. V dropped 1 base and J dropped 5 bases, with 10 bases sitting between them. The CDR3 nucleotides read TGTGCCAGCAGCGTACTCGCAGGCGACAATGAGCAGTTCTTC. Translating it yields CASSVLAGDNEQFF.

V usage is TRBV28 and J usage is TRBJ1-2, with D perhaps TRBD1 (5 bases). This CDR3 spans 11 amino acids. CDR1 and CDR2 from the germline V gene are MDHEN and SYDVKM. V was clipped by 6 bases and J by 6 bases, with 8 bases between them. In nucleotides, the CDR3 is TGTGCCAGCAGCGGACAAAATGGCTACACCTTC. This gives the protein CASSGQNGYTF.

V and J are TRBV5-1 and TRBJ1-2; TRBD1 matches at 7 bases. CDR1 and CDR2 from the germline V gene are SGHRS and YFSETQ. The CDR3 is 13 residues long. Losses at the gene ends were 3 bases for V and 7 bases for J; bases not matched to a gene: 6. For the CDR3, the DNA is TGCGCCAGCAGCTGGCAGGGGGACGGTGGCTACACCTTC. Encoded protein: CASSWQGDGGYTF.

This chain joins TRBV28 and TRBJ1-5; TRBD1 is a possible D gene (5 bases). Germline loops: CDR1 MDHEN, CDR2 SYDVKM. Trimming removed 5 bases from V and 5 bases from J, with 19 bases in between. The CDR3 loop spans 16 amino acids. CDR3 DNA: TGTGCCAGCAGTCCGGTTTGGCCAGGGTTGGATCAGCCCCAGCATTTT. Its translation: CASSPVWPGLDQPQHF.